This TCR beta chain is drawn from a study of Ad26.COV2.S vaccination and SARS-CoV-2 variants. About the research overall: Ad26.COV2.S, an intramuscular injection, was given once or twice 56 days apart. Study results and limitations: Vaccine and placebo recipients had similar non-spike TCR breadth. People given the vaccine had a wider spike-specific TCR breadth than placebo recipients did.

Treatment described: approximately 18 received Ad26.COV2.S at low or high dose, single or two shots; several received placebo; per-sample allocation not given. Day 63 following the first vaccine or placebo injection was when the samples were taken. Germline V gene sequence: CDR1 MGHRA, CDR2 YSYEKL. The length of the CDR3 is 14 residues. V lost 2 bases and J lost 4; bases outside the gene matches: 2. Sequencing used immunoSEQ multiplex PCR; TCRdb keeps in-frame clones, though not all of them. The sample contains some 420,000 clones, roughly 90% of which appear only once. For this clone: What it binds is not known.

This chain uses TRBV4-1 with TRBJ2-7, with TRBD1 matching over 10 bases. Sequencing used peripheral blood, obtained in a trial of Ad26.COV2.S vaccine versus placebo. The source of this sequence is a person between 18 and 60 years old who received the Ad26.COV2.S COVID-19 vaccine or a placebo. CDR3 sequence reads: CASSQPGQGYEQYF. DNA of the CDR3: TGCGCCAGCAGCCAACCGGGACAGGGGTACGAGCAGTACTTC.